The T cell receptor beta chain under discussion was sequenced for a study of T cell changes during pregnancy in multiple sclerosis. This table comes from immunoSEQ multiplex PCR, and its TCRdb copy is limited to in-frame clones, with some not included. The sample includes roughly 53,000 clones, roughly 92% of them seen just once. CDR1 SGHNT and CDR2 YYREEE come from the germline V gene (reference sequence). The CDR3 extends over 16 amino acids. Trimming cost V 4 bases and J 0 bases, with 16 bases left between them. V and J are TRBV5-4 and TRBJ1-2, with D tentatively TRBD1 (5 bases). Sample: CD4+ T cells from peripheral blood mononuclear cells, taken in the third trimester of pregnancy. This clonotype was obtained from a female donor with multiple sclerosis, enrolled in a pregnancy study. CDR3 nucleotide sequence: TGTGCCAGCAGCCTAGGGGCTGCGGCCTCTAACTATGGCTACACCTTC. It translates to CASSLGAAASNYGYTF. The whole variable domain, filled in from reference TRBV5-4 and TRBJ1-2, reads ETGVTQSPTHLIKTRGQQVTLRCSSQSGHNTVSWYQQALGQGPQFIFQYYREEENGRGNFPPRFSGLQFPNYSSELNVNALELDDSALYLCASSLGAAASNYGYTFGSGTRLTVV.